A single T cell receptor beta chain is shown here with its context. The germline V gene encodes CDR1 SNHLY and CDR2 FYNNEI. The CDR3 has 13 amino acids. V lost 3 bases, J lost 7 bases, and 9 bases lay in between. This sample was taken from a study of T cell changes during pregnancy in multiple sclerosis. Measured with immunoSEQ multiplex PCR; TCRdb has only the in-frame clones, and not every one. The sample lists roughly 40,000 clones, roughly 91% seen once, with approximately 7.8% in the top ten. The receptor's source is a female donor with multiple sclerosis, enrolled in a pregnancy study. This material consisted of CD8+ T cells from peripheral blood mononuclear cells, taken before pregnancy. The chain has TRBV2 and TRBJ1-4; D unresolved. The CDR3 DNA reads as TGTGCCAGCAGTGACCCCGCAGGTGAAAAACTGTTTTTT. Protein product: CASSDPAGEKLFF.